This section outlines one TCR beta chain sequence together with its context. Its antigen remains unidentified. The junction differs from germline at one of its ends, possibly a read error. TCRdb used MiXCR to reprocess the reads, holding one entry per CDR3 protein. The top ten hold about 2.3% of the sample, which has 50,000 to 65,000 distinct CDR3 sequences, around 20% seen once. The source of the sample is a study of lung T cells in sarcoidosis with Löfgren's syndrome. About the research overall: CD4+ T cells build up in sarcoidosis bronchoalveolar lavage fluid. Overall study findings and caveats: Multiple Löfgren's syndrome patients reportedly shared TRAV12-1 and TRBV2 CDR3 motifs, suggesting public CD4+ TCRs.

The CDR3 consists of 17 residues. The germline gives CDR1 MNHEY, CDR2 SMNVEV (reference sequence). This clonotype was obtained from a human donor with sarcoidosis (Löfgren's syndrome or another form), or a control subject (not recorded which). Sequencing used CD4+ T cells from PBMCs. J is TRBJ2-3 and V is TRBV27; TRBD1 might be the D (6 bases). CDR3 sequence (DNA): TGTGTCAGCAGTTCAAAGACAGGATCTGTGGGCACAGATACTCAGTATTTT. It is translated as CVSSSKTGSVGTDTQYF.